The 30 T cell receptor beta chains reported below all come from one sample, sequenced in a study of blood T cell repertoires in COVID-19. Some clones are missing from TCRdb's copy, which holds only in-frame ones; the method was immunoSEQ multiplex PCR. The sample contains 250,000 to 350,000 clones, almost 90% of which appear only once. What was sequenced was PBMCs or T cells enriched from blood (not recorded which). The receptors derive from a woman between 18 and 29 years old with acute COVID-19.

The chain has TRBV5-8 and TRBJ1-4; 8 nucleotides line up with TRBD1. This CDR3 comprises 15 residues. The V gene's germline CDR1 is SGHTS and CDR2 YDEGEE. V was clipped by 3 bases and J by 3 bases; unmatched bases: 4. The CDR3 loop reads CASSYETGANEKLFF. In nucleotides, the CDR3 is TGTGCCAGCAGCTATGAGACAGGGGCTAATGAAAAACTGTTTTTT.

The chain employs TRBV7-9 and TRBJ1-5, with D maybe TRBD1 (6 bases). Germline CDR1 is SEHNR and CDR2 is FQNEAQ (reference sequence). The CDR3 spans 15 residues. The V end lost 5 bases, the J end lost 5 bases, and 16 bases lay between the germline ends. The CDR3 DNA reads TGTGCCAGCAGCCAGGACAGATTCGGGGATCAGCCCCAGCATTTT. It codes for CASSQDRFGDQPQHF.

The chain combines TRBV9 with TRBJ2-1; D remains unclear. Germline V gives CDR1 SGDLS, CDR2 YYNGEE. V was trimmed by 0 bases and J by 8 bases, leaving 12 bases between them. This CDR3 is built from 14 residues. As DNA, the CDR3 is TGTGCCAGCAGCGTAGCAGTTACAGCCGATGAGCAGTTCTTC. Its protein product is CASSVAVTADEQFF.

V gene TRBV28 combines with J gene TRBJ1-1; possible D gene TRBD1, 6 bases. Trimming pared 4 bases from V and 5 bases from J, leaving 11 bases between. The germline V gene has CDR1 MDHEN and CDR2 SYDVKM. This CDR3 region has 13 residues. The CDR3 sequence: CASSSQGPTEAFF. The CDR3 coding sequence is TGTGCCAGCAGTTCACAGGGACCTACTGAAGCTTTCTTT.

The rearrangement links TRBV18 to TRBJ2-1; 10 bases fit TRBD2. CDR1 is KGHSH, CDR2 LQKENI, per germline. J lost 2 bases, V lost 3 bases, and 4 bases had no gene match. The CDR3 consists of 16 residues. The CDR3 spells CASSPGLAETYNEQFF. The CDR3 coding sequence is TGTGCCAGCTCACCTGGACTAGCGGAGACCTACAATGAGCAGTTCTTC.

J is TRBJ1-2 and V is TRBV28; 8 bases line up with TRBD1. V shed 8 bases, J shed 7 bases, and the junction held 6 bases outside the gene matches. Germline assignment: CDR1 MDHEN and CDR2 SYDVKM. CDR3 length: 12 amino acids. CDR3 region: CASRTGQVGYTF. CDR3 coding DNA: TGTGCCAGCCGGACAGGGCAGGTTGGCTACACCTTC.

The chain couples TRBV6-5 to TRBJ2-3, with TRBD2 matching 8 bases. Germline V CDR1 and CDR2: MNHEY, SVGAGI. This CDR3 has 10 amino acids. The CDR3 nucleotides read TGTGCGCGGGGGGCGGATACGCAGTATTTT. Its protein is CARGADTQYF.

This clone was observed once. This chain links TRBV28 with TRBJ1-1; D remains ambiguous. Germline CDR1 MDHEN, CDR2 SYDVKM. The CDR3 spans 14 residues. Trimming pared 7 bases from V and 2 bases from J, leaving 14 bases between. DNA of the CDR3: TGTGCCAGCATTCTCCGGACTTACAACACTGAAGCTTTCTTT. Translated: CASILRTYNTEAFF.

V and J are TRBV18 and TRBJ1-5, with D possibly matching TRBD1 (5 bases). The V and J ends lost 6 bases and 3 bases respectively, with 15 bases between them. Looked up from germline, CDR1 is KGHSH and CDR2 is LQKENI. This CDR3 is built from 15 residues. This CDR3 reads CASSQGGRDNQPQHF. CDR3 bases: TGTGCCAGCTCGCAGGGCGGGAGGGACAATCAGCCCCAGCATTTT.

The rearrangement uses TRBV11-3 and TRBJ1-1; D unresolved. Trimming stripped 6 bases from V and 2 bases from J, with 10 bases between. Germline V gene lookup returns CDR1 SGHNT and CDR2 YENEEA. This CDR3 has 13 residues. CDR3 DNA sequence: TGTGCCAGCAGTCCTTATTCCAACACTGAAGCTTTCTTT. This encodes CASSPYSNTEAFF.

The V gene is TRBV18, the J gene TRBJ2-7; TRBD1 is a possible D gene (5 bases). Germline assignment: CDR1 KGHSH and CDR2 LQKENI. V was clipped by 2 bases and J by 1 base, with 12 bases between them. This CDR3 is built from 15 residues. CDR3 residues: CASSPGDSASYEQYF. CDR3 sequence (DNA): TGTGCCAGCTCACCAGGCGACAGCGCGTCCTACGAGCAGTACTTC.

In this sample, this clone turned up once. A read error may explain this, as a much larger clone is one base away. This sample includes further DNA sequences coding for the same CDR3. This sequence joins TRBV12-3 or TRBV12-4 and TRBJ1-1; possibly TRBD1 for D (6 bases). The CDR3 sequence is 13 residues long. The V end was cut by 3 bases, the J end by 1 base, with 6 bases between. The CDR3 sequence: CASSLTGNTEAFF. The CDR3 DNA follows: TGTGCCAGCAGTTTGACAGGGAACACTGAAGCTTTCTTT.

This chain uses TRBV2 with TRBJ2-2; 11 nucleotides agree with TRBD2. With 5 bases clipped from V and 11 bases from J, the junction kept 10 bases outside the gene matches. There are 15 residues in the CDR3. Germline V gene data show CDR1 as SNHLY and CDR2 as FYNNEI. CDR3 in DNA: TGTGCCAGCAGTCTCCGGACTAGCGGGCAGGGAGAGCTGTTTTTT. The encoded protein is CASSLRTSGQGELFF.

This rearrangement joins TRBV5-1 to TRBJ1-1, with TRBD1 as a possible D gene (5 bases). V shed 4 bases and J shed 11 bases, with 24 bases lying between them. This CDR3 is 15 amino acids long. Germline values: CDR1 SGHRS, CDR2 YFSETQ. The CDR3 DNA follows: TGCGCCAGCAGCCAAGACCAGGGTGTAGCTAACAGGGCTTTCTTT. This codes for CASSQDQGVANRAFF.

J is TRBJ2-7 and V is TRBV7-3; perhaps TRBD2 as D (5 bases). The germline V gene has CDR1 SGHTA and CDR2 FQGTGA. The CDR3 is 15 residues long. Trimming removed 1 base at V and 4 bases at J, with 14 bases between. The CDR3 DNA is TGTGCCAGCAGCTTAAGGAGGACGGGATCTTACGAGCAGTACTTC. Its protein product is CASSLRRTGSYEQYF. The full variable domain, its missing parts supplied by reference TRBV7-3 and TRBJ2-7, is GAGVSQTPSNKVTEKGKYVELRCDPISGHTALYWYRQSLGQGPEFLIYFQGTGAADDSGLPNDRFFAVRPEGSVSTLKIQRTERGDSAVYLCASSLRRTGSYEQYFGPGTRLTVT.

This chain links TRBV15 with TRBJ2-7; 10 bases fit TRBD1. Trimming removed 6 bases from V and 3 bases from J; junction bases left unmatched: 2. This CDR3 spans 13 amino acids. From germline, CDR1 is LNHNV and CDR2 YYDKDF (reference sequence). CDR3 residues: CATSRDRGYEQYF. The CDR3 DNA is TGTGCCACCAGTAGGGACAGGGGCTACGAGCAGTACTTC.

This clone was seen a handful of times. The V call is TRBV19, the J call TRBJ2-7; D gene unclear. Germline V gene sequence: CDR1 LNHDA, CDR2 SQIVND (reference sequence). V was clipped by 7 bases and J by 5 bases, with 15 bases between them. This CDR3 comprises 13 residues. The CDR3 is CASTSASFHEQYF. CDR3 in DNA: TGTGCCAGTACTTCTGCCAGTTTCCACGAGCAGTACTTC.

The chain has TRBV2 and TRBJ1-4; no firm D call. This CDR3 is 17 amino acids long. CDR1 is SNHLY and CDR2 is FYNNEI in the germline V gene. Trimming stripped 5 bases from V and 5 bases from J, with 21 bases between. Here the CDR3 reads CASSKLHGSQDNEKLFF. CDR3 in DNA: TGTGCCAGCAGTAAGCTTCACGGGTCCCAAGACAATGAAAAACTGTTTTTT.

In this sample, this clone turned up a few times. V usage is TRBV6-5 and J usage is TRBJ2-7; D is uncertain. V lost 0 bases to trimming and J lost 2 bases, with 11 bases between them. The CDR3 contains 15 residues. Looked up from germline, CDR1 is MNHEY and CDR2 is SVGAGI. CDR3 protein: CASSYSGLNPYEQYF. The DNA for the CDR3 is TGTGCCAGCAGTTACTCTGGGCTGAATCCCTACGAGCAGTACTTC.

This chain joins TRBV19 and TRBJ2-3; TRBD2 agrees at 8 bases. Germline-derived CDR1 and CDR2 are LNHDA and SQIVND (reference sequence). This CDR3 has 15 amino acids. Germline trimming cut 1 base from V and 4 bases from J; bases unmatched to any gene: 4. CDR3 region: CASSIASGGSDTQYF. The DNA for the CDR3 is TGTGCCAGTAGTATAGCCAGCGGGGGTTCAGATACGCAGTATTTT.

The chain links TRBV15 to TRBJ1-5, with 9 bases matching TRBD1. The CDR3 consists of 16 residues. Germline V gene sequence: CDR1 LNHNV, CDR2 YYDKDF (reference sequence). Unmatched junction bases numbered 2, after V lost 0 bases and J lost 2 bases. The CDR3 here is CATSREWDRGNQPQHF. CDR3 bases: TGTGCCACCAGCAGAGAATGGGACAGGGGCAATCAGCCCCAGCATTTT.

The chain uses TRBV3-1 (or the pseudogene TRBV3-2) and TRBJ2-1; 10 positions match TRBD2. V was pared by 3 bases and J by 2 bases, with 7 bases of the junction left unmatched. Germline CDR1 reads LGHDT; CDR2 reads YNNKEL (reference sequence). CDR3 length equals 17 residues. CDR3 protein: CASSHRGLAFPYNEQFF. The CDR3 DNA is TGTGCCAGCAGCCACCGGGGACTAGCGTTCCCCTACAATGAGCAGTTCTTC.

V is TRBV5-6 and J is TRBJ2-2; D perhaps matches TRBD1 (5 bases). The CDR3 covers 15 residues. Trimming took off 3 bases at V and 1 base at J, with 10 bases between the two ends. Germline values: CDR1 SGHDT, CDR2 YYEEEE. CDR3 coding DNA: TGTGCCAGCAGCTCATTTACAGGGAACACCGGGGAGCTGTTTTTT. Its translation: CASSSFTGNTGELFF. Using reference TRBV5-6 and TRBJ2-2 for the parts outside the CDR3, the full variable domain is DAGVTQSPTHLIKTRGQQVTLRCSPKSGHDTVSWYQQALGQGPQFIFQYYEEEERQRGNFPDRFSGHQFPNYSSELNVNALLLGDSALYLCASSSFTGNTGELFFGEGSRLTVL.

The chain joins TRBV24-1 to TRBJ2-1; D is perhaps TRBD2 (5 bases). CDR1 and CDR2 from the germline V gene are KGHDR and SFDVKD. The germline V and J ends were trimmed by 2 bases and 4 bases, with 14 bases remaining between them. This CDR3 is built from 16 residues. CDR3 sequence (DNA): TGTGCCACCAGTGATTCCCCTCCAGAGGGTTACAATGAGCAGTTCTTC. As protein: CATSDSPPEGYNEQFF.

This clone came up once. The rearrangement joins TRBV12-3 or TRBV12-4 to TRBJ1-1, with D possibly matching TRBD1 (6 bases). This CDR3 is 13 amino acids long. Trimming took off 5 bases at V and 10 bases at J, with 17 bases between the two ends. The CDR3 nucleotides read TGTGCCAGCAGTCCTCACTCGACAGGACGAGCTTTCTTT. As protein: CASSPHSTGRAFF.

The rearrangement joins TRBV5-1 to TRBJ1-2; 8 positions agree with TRBD1. V lost 3 bases and J lost 8; bases outside the gene matches: 9. CDR3 length: 14 amino acids. CDR1 SGHRS and CDR2 YFSETQ come from the germline V gene. The CDR3 DNA reads as TGCGCCAGCAGCTCTAGACAGGGGAGTATCGGCTACACCTTC. Protein sequence: CASSSRQGSIGYTF. Complete variable domain (other parts from reference TRBV5-1 and TRBJ1-2): KAGVTQTPRYLIKTRGQQVTLSCSPISGHRSVSWYQQTPGQGLQFLFEYFSETQRNKGNFPGRFSGRQFSNSRSEMNVSTLELGDSALYLCASSSRQGSIGYTFGSGTRLTVV.

The rearrangement links TRBV24-1 to TRBJ1-2; 8 nucleotides line up with TRBD1. Trimming cost V 4 bases and J 8 bases; bases outside gene matches: 8. Germline CDR1 is KGHDR and CDR2 is SFDVKD. The CDR3 totals 14 residues. CDR3 loop: CATSDGTGPTGYTF. The DNA for the CDR3 is TGTGCCACCAGTGACGGGACAGGCCCAACGGGCTACACCTTC.

The chain employs TRBV20-1 and TRBJ1-1; 7 bases align to TRBD1. The CDR3 has 11 residues. J lost 4 bases, V lost 6 bases, and 2 bases had no gene match. Germline CDR1 reads DFQATT; CDR2 reads SNEGSKA (reference sequence). CDR3 protein: CSARGATEAFF. In DNA form, the CDR3 reads TGCAGTGCCAGGGGGGCCACTGAAGCTTTCTTT.

The chain employs TRBV5-1 and TRBJ1-4; tentatively, D is TRBD1 (5 bases). Per germline, CDR1 SGHRS and CDR2 YFSETQ. The CDR3 contains 14 residues. Trimming took 0 bases from V and 8 from J, leaving 11 bases between them. The CDR3 spells CASSLEGDGEKLFF. The CDR3 nucleotides are TGCGCCAGCAGCTTGGAAGGGGATGGCGAAAAACTGTTTTTT.

The chain is built from TRBV7-9 and TRBJ1-3; D remains unclear. The CDR3 loop spans 13 amino acids. The germline gives CDR1 SEHNR, CDR2 FQNEAQ (reference sequence). V lost 5 bases, J lost 2 bases, and 7 bases lay in between. The chain's CDR3 is CASSLLAGNTIYF. The CDR3 DNA follows: TGTGCCAGCAGCCTCCTAGCTGGAAACACCATATATTTT.